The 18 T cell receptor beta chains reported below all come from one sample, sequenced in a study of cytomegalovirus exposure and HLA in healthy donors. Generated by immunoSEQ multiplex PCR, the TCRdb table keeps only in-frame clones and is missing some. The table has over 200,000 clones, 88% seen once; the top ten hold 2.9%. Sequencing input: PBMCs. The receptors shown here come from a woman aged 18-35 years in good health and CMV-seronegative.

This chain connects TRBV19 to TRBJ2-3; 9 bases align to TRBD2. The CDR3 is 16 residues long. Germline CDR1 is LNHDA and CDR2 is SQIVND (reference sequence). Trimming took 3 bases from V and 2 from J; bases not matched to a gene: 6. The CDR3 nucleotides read TGTGCCAGTAGTATGACTAGCGGTTTCCCCACAGATACGCAGTATTTT. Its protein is CASSMTSGFPTDTQYF.

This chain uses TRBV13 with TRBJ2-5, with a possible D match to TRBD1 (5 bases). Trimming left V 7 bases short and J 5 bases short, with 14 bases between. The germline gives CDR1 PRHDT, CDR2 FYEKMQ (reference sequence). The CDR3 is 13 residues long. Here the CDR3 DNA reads TGTGCCAGCAACCTCCAGGGCTCCGAGACCCAGTACTTC. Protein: CASNLQGSETQYF.

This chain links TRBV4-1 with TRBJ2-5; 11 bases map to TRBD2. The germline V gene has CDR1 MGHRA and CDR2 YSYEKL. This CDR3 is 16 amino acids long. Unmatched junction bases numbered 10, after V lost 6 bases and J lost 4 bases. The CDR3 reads CASRRTLAGGGETQYF. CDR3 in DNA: TGCGCCAGCAGACGAACCTTAGCGGGAGGGGGAGAGACCCAGTACTTC.

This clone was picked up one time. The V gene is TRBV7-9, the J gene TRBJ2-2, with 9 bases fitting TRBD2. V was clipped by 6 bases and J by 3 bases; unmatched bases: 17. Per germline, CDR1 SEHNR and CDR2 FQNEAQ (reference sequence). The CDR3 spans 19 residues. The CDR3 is CASSPPRGSGRIYTGELFF. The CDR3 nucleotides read TGTGCCAGCAGTCCCCCGCGGGGTAGCGGGAGAATCTACACCGGGGAGCTGTTTTTT.

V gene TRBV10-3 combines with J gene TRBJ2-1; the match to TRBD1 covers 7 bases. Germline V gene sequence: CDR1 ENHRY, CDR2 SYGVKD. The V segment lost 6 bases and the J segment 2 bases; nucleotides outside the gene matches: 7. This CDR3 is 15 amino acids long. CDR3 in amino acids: CAIRGTGTAYNEQFF. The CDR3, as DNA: TGTGCCATCAGGGGAACCGGGACAGCCTACAATGAGCAGTTCTTC.

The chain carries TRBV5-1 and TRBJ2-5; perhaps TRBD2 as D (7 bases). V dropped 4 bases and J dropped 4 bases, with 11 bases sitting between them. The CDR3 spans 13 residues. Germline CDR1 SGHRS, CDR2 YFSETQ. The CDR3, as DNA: TGCGCCAGCAGCGGGGGGGCCGGAGAGACCCAGTACTTC. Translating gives CASSGGAGETQYF.

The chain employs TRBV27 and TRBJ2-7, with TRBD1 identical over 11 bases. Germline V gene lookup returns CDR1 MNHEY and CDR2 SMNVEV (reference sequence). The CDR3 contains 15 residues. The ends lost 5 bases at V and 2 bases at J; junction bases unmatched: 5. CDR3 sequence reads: CASSRDRGSPYEQYF. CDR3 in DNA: TGTGCCAGCAGTCGGGACAGGGGGTCTCCCTACGAGCAGTACTTC.

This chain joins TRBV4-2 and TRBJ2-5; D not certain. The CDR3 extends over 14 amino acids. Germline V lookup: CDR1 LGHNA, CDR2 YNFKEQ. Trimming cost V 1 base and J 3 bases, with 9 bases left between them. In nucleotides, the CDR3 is TGTGCCAGCAGCCAAGGCGGCGCAGAAGAGACCCAGTACTTC. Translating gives CASSQGGAEETQYF.

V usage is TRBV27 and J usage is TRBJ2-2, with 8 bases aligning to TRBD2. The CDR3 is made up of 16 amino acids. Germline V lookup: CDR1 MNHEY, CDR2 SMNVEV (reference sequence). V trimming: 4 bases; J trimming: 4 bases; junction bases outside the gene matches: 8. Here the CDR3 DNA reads TGTGCCAGCAGTTACCCGGGAGGGCCGGGCACCGGGGAGCTGTTTTTT. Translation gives CASSYPGGPGTGELFF.

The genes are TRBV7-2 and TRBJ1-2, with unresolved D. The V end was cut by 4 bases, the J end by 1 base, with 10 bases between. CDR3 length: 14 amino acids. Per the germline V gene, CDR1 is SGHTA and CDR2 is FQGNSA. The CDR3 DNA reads TGTGCCAGCAGCTGGAGCGACGATAACTATGGCTACACCTTC. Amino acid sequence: CASSWSDDNYGYTF.

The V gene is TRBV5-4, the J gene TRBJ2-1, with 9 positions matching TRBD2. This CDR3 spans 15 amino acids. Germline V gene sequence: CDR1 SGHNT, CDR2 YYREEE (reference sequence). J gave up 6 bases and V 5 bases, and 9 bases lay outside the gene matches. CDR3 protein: CASSLGTSGPNEQFF. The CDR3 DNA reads TGTGCCAGCAGTCTTGGTACTAGCGGGCCCAATGAGCAGTTCTTC.

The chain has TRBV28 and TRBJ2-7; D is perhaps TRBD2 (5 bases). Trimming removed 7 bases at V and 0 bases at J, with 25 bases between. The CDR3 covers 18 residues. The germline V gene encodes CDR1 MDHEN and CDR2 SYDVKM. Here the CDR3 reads CASTRRRTLDETSYEQYF. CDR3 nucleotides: TGTGCCAGCACCCGTCGGCGGACTCTGGATGAAACCTCCTACGAGCAGTACTTC.

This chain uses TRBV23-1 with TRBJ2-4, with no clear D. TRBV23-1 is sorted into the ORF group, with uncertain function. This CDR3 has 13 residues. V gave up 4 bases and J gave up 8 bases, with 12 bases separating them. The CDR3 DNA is TGCGCCAGCAGTCTTCCAAACCCGGACATTCAGTACTTC. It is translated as CASSLPNPDIQYF.

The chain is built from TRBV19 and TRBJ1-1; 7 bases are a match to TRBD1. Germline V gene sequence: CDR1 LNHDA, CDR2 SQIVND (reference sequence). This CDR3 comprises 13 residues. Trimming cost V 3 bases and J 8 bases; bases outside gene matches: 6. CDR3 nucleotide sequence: TGTGCCAGTAGTATTCGGCAGGGGGGCGAAGCTTTCTTT. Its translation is CASSIRQGGEAFF.

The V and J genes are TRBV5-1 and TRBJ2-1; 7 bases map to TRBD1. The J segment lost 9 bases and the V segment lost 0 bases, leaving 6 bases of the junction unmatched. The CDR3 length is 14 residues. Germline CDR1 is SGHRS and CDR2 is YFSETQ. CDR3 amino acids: CASSLGQGGGEQFF. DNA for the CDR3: TGCGCCAGCAGCTTGGGACAGGGTGGTGGTGAGCAGTTCTTC.

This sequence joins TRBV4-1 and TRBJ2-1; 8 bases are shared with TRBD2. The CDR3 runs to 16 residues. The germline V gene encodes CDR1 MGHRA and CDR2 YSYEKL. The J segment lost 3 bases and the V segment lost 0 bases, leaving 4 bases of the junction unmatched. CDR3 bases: TGCGCCAGCAGCCAAGAGGCCGGGAGGGGCTACAATGAGCAGTTCTTC. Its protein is CASSQEAGRGYNEQFF.

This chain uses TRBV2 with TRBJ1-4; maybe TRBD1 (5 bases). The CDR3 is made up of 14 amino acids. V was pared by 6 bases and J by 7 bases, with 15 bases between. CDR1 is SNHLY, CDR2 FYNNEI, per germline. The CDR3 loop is CASSDGGTGEKLFF. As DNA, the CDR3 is TGTGCCAGCAGCGATGGGGGGACCGGTGAAAAACTGTTTTTT. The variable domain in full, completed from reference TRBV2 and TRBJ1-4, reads EPEVTQTPSHQVTQMGQEVILRCVPISNHLYFYWYRQILGQKVEFLVSFYNNEISEKSEIFDDQFSVERPDGSNFTLKIRSTKLEDSAMYFCASSDGGTGEKLFFGSGTQLSVL.

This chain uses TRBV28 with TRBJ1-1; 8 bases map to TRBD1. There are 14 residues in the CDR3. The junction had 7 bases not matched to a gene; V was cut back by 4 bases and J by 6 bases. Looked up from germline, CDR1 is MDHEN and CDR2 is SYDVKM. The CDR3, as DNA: TGTGCCAGCAGTTCCTTACAGGGGGGAGCTGAAGCTTTCTTT. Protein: CASSSLQGGAEAFF.